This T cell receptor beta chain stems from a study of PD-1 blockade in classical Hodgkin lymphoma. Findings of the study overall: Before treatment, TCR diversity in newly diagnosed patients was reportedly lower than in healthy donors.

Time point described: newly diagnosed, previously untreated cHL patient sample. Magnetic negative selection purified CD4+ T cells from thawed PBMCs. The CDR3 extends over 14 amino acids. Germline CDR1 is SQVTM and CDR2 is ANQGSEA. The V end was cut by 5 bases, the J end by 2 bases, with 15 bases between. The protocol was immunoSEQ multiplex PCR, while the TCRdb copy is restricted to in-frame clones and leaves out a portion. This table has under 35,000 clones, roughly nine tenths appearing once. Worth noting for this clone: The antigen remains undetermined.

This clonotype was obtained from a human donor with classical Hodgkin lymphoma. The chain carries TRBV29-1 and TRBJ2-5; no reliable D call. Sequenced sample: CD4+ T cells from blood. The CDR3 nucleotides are TGCAGCGTTCAAAGAGATCGGACGCAAGAGACCCAGTACTTC. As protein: CSVQRDRTQETQYF.